The TCR beta chain under discussion was sequenced for a study of shared clonotypes between healthy human individuals. The method was immunoSEQ multiplex PCR; TCRdb's version includes in-frame clones alone and lacks a portion of them. This sample has about 2.3 million clones; 85% to 95% occur once, and the top ten carry 0.37%. The germline CDR1 and CDR2 sequences are GTSNPN and SVGIG (reference sequence). The CDR3 spans 12 residues. V lost 4 bases to trimming and J lost 4 bases, with 11 bases between them. CD4+ cell separation produced CD45RA+ naive and CD45RA-negative memory subsets. This TCR derives from a man between 18 and 29 years old in good health. Some clones in this sample may be carry-over from other donors' samples. This rearrangement joins TRBV30 to TRBJ2-7; D remains unclear. The sample was naive CD4+ T cells from PBMCs. Sample subset: CD45RA+ positively selected. CDR3 residues: CAWNQERYEQYF. The CDR3 DNA reads TGTGCCTGGAATCAGGAGAGGTACGAGCAGTACTTC. The full variable domain, completed using reference TRBV30 and TRBJ2-7, is SQTIHQWPATLVQPVGSPLSLECTVEGTSNPNLYWYRQAAGRGLQLLFYSVGIGQISSEVPQNLSASRPQDRQFILSSKKLLLSDSGFYLCAWNQERYEQYFGPGTRLTVT.